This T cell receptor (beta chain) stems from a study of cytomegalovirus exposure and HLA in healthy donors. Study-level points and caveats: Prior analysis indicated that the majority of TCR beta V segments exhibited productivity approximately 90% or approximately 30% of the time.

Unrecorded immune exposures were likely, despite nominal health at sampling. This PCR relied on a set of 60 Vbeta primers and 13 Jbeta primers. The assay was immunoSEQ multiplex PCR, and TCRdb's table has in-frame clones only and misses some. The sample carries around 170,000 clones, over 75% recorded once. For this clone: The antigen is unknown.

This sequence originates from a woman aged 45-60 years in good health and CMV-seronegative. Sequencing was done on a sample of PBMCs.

CDR3 sequence reads: CASTRPGQGGSWNTGELFF. CDR3 bases: TGTGCCAGTACCCGACCGGGACAGGGAGGCAGTTGGAACACCGGGGAGCTGTTTTTT. The V call is TRBV19, the J call TRBJ2-2, with TRBD1 identical over 9 bases. The CDR3 is made up of 19 amino acids. Germline V gives CDR1 LNHDA, CDR2 SQIVND (reference sequence). Germline trimming cut 7 bases from V and 1 base from J; bases unmatched to any gene: 16.